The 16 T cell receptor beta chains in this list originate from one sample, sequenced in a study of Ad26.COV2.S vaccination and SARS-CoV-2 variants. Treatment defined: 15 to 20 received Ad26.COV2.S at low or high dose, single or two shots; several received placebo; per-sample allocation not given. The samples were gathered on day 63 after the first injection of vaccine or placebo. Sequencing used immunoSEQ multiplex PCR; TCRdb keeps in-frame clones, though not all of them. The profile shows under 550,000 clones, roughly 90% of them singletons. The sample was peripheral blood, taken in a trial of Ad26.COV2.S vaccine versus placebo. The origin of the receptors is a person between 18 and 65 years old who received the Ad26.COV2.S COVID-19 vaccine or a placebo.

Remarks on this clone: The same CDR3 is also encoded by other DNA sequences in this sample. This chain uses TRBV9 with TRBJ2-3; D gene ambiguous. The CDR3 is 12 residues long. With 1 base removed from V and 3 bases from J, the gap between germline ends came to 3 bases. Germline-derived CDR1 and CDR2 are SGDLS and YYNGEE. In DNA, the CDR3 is TGTGCCAGCAGCGTATCTACAGATACGCAGTATTTT. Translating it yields CASSVSTDTQYF.

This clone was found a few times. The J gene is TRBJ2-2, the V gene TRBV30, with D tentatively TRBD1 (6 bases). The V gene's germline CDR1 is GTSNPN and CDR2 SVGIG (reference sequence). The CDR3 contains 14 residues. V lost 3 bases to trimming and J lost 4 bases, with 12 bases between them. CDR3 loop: CAWRQGPPTGELFF. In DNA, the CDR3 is TGTGCCTGGAGACAGGGCCCCCCCACCGGGGAGCTGTTTTTT.

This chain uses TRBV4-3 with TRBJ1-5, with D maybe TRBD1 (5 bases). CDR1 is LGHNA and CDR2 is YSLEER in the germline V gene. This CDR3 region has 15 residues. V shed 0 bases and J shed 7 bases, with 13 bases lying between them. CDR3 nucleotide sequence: TGCGCCAGCAGCCAAGATAGGGGCCTCTACCAGCCCCAGCATTTT. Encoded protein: CASSQDRGLYQPQHF.

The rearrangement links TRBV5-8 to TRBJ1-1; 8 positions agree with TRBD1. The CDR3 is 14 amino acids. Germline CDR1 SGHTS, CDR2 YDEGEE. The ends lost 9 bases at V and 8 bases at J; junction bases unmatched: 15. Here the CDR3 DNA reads TGTGCCACCCCGCGCGGGCAGGGGGCCACCGAAGCTTTCTTT. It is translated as CATPRGQGATEAFF.

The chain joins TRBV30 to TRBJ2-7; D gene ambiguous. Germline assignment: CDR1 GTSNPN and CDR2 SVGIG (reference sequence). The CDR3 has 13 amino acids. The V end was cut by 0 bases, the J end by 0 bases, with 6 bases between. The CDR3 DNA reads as TGTGCCTGGAGTGTACTCAGCTCCTACGAGCAGTACTTC. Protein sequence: CAWSVLSSYEQYF.

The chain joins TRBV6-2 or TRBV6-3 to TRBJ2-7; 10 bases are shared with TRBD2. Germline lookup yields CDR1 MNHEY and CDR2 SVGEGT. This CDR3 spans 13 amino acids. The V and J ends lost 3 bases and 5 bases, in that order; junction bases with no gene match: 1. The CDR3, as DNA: TGTGCCAGCAGTTATACTAGCGGGAACGAGCAGTACTTC. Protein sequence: CASSYTSGNEQYF.

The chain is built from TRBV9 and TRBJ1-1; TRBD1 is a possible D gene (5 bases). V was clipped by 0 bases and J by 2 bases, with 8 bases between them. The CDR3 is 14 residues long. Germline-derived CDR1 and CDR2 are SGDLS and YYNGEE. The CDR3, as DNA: TGTGCCAGCAGCGTAGCTACAGGTAACACTGAAGCTTTCTTT. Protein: CASSVATGNTEAFF.

This CDR3 reads CASSLLGGQGTLGYTF. CDR3 coding DNA: TGTGCCAGCAGTTTATTGGGAGGACAGGGCACCCTCGGCTACACCTTC. The chain links TRBV27 to TRBJ1-2; 8 bases fit TRBD1. Unmatched junction bases numbered 12, after V lost 1 base and J lost 8 bases. The CDR3 has 16 residues. Germline loops: CDR1 MNHEY, CDR2 SMNVEV (reference sequence).

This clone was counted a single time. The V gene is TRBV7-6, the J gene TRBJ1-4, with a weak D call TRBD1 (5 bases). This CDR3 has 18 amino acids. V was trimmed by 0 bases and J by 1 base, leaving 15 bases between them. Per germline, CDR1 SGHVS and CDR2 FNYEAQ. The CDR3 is CASSLADGLGETNEKLFF. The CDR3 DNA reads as TGTGCCAGCAGCTTAGCGGATGGTTTGGGGGAAACTAATGAAAAACTGTTTTTT.

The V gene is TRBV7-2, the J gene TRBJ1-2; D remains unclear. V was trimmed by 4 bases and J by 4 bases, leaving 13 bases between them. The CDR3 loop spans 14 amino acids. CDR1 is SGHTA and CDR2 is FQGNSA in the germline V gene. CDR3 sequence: CASSSYQRGYGYTF. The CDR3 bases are TGTGCCAGCAGCTCCTATCAACGTGGCTATGGCTACACCTTC.

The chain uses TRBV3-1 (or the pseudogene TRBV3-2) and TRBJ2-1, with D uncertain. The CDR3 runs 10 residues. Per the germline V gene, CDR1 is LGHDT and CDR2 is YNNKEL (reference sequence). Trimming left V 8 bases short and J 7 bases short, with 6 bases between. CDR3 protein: CASEDNEQFF. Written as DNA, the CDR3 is TGTGCCAGCGAAGATAATGAGCAGTTCTTC.

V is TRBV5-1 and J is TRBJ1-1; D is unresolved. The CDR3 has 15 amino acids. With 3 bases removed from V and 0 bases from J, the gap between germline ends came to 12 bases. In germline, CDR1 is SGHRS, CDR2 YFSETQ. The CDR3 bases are TGCGCCAGCAGCTCCCTCGCAGGTATGAACACTGAAGCTTTCTTT. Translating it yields CASSSLAGMNTEAFF.

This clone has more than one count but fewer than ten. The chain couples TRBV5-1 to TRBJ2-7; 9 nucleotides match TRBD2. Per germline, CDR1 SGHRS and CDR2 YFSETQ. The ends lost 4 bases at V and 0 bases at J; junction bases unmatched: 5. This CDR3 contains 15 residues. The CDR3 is CASSKSSGDSYEQYF. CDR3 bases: TGCGCCAGCAGCAAATCTAGCGGGGACTCCTACGAGCAGTACTTC. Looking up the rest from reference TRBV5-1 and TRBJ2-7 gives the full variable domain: KAGVTQTPRYLIKTRGQQVTLSCSPISGHRSVSWYQQTPGQGLQFLFEYFSETQRNKGNFPGRFSGRQFSNSRSEMNVSTLELGDSALYLCASSKSSGDSYEQYFGPGTRLTVT.

CDR3 protein: CAISKPPGVTIVTDTQYF. In nucleotides, the CDR3 is TGTGCCATCAGTAAGCCCCCCGGAGTGACGATTGTCACAGATACGCAGTATTTT. The chain joins TRBV10-3 to TRBJ2-3; D ambiguous. Trimming shortened V by 5 bases and J by 2 bases, and 23 bases separated the two germline ends. Germline CDR1 reads ENHRY; CDR2 reads SYGVKD. CDR3 length: 18 residues.

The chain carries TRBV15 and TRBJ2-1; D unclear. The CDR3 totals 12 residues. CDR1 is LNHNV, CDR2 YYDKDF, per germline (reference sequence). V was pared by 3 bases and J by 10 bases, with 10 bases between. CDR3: CATSSPRDEQFF. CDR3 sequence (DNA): TGTGCCACCAGCAGCCCGCGAGACGAGCAGTTCTTC.

CDR3 residues: CASSAGTSGSYEQFF. CDR3 coding DNA: TGTGCCAGCAGCGCCGGGACTAGCGGGAGCTATGAGCAGTTCTTC. V usage is TRBV13 and J usage is TRBJ2-1; 14 nucleotides align to TRBD2. Trimming cost V 5 bases and J 8 bases; bases outside gene matches: 5. Germline V lookup: CDR1 PRHDT, CDR2 FYEKMQ (reference sequence). CDR3 length: 15 amino acids.